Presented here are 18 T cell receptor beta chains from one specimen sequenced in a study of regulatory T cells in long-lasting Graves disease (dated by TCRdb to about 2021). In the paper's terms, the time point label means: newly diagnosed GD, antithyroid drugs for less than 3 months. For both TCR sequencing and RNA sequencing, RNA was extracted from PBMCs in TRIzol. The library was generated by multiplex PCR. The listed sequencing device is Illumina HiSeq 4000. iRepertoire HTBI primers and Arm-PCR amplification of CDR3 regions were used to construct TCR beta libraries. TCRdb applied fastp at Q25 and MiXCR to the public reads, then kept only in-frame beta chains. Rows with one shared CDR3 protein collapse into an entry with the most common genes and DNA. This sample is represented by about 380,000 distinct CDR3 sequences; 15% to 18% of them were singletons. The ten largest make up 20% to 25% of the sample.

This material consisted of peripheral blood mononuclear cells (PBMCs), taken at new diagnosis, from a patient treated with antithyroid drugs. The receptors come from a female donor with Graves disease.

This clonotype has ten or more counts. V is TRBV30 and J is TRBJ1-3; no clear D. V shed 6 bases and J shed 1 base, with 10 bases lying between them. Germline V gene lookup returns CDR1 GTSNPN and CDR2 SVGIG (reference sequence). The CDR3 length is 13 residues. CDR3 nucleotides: TGTGCCTGCCGACTTGCATCTGGAAACACCATATATTTT. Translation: CACRLASGNTIYF.

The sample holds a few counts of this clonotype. CDR3 sequence: CSVDFPHRALSYNEQFF. Here the CDR3 DNA reads TGCAGCGTTGATTTTCCCCACAGGGCCCTCTCCTACAATGAGCAGTTCTTC. This chain uses TRBV29-1 with TRBJ2-1; tentatively, D is TRBD1 (6 bases). Deletions cut 3 bases from V and 0 bases from J, with 18 bases between. Germline CDR1 and CDR2: SQVTM and ANQGSEA. The CDR3 runs to 17 residues.

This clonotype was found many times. CDR3 sequence (DNA): TGTGCCAGCAGCTTGGCCCGGGGAAACGGGGAGCTGTTTTTT. Its translation: CASSLARGNGELFF. The V gene is TRBV5-5, the J gene TRBJ2-2; possibly TRBD2 for D (5 bases). The CDR3 has 14 amino acids. Germline assignment: CDR1 SGHKS and CDR2 YYEKEE (reference sequence). With 0 bases removed from V and 7 bases from J, the gap between germline ends came to 10 bases.

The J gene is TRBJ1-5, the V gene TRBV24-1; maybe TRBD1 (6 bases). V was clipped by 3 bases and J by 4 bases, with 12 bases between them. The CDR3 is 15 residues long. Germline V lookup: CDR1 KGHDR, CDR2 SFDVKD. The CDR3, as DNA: TGTGCCACCAGTGATGGACAGAGAGAGAATCAGCCCCAGCATTTT. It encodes CATSDGQRENQPQHF.

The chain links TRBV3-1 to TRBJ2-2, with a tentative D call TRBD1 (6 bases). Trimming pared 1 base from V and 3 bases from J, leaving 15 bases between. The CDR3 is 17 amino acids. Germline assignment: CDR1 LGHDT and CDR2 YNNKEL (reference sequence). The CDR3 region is CASSQVIGGQYTGELFF. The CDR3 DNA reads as TGTGCCAGCAGCCAAGTCATAGGTGGACAGTACACCGGGGAGCTGTTTTTT.

The CDR3 DNA reads as TGTGCCAGCAGCCAAGAAGGGTGGGGACAGTATAATTCACCCCTCCACTTT. Protein product: CASSQEGWGQYNSPLHF. The V gene is TRBV4-2, the J gene TRBJ1-6; the match to TRBD1 covers 7 bases. J was trimmed by 4 bases and V by 0 bases; bases with no gene match: 6. The CDR3 runs 17 residues. Germline CDR1 reads LGHNA; CDR2 reads YNFKEQ.

CDR3 amino acids: CASSYIGEDGYTF. The CDR3 DNA is TGTGCCAGCAGTTACATAGGGGAAGATGGCTACACCTTC. The chain is built from TRBV6-2 or TRBV6-3 and TRBJ1-2, with D perhaps TRBD1 (5 bases). Trimming removed 2 bases at V and 6 bases at J, with 10 bases between. The germline V gene encodes CDR1 MNHEY and CDR2 SVGEGT. The CDR3 is 13 residues long.

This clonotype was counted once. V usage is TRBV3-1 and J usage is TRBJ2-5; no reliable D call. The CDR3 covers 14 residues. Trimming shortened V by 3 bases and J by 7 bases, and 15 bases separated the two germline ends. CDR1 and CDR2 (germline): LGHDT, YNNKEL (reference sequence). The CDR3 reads CASSHVSRGRTQYF. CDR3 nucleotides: TGTGCCAGCAGCCATGTCAGTAGAGGAAGGACCCAGTACTTC.

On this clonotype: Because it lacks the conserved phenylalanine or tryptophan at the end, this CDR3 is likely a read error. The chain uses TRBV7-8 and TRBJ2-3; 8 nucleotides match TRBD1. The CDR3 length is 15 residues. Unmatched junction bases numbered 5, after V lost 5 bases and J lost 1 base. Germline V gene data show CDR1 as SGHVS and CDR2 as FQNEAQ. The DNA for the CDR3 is TGTGCCAGCAGCCGGACAGGGATCCGCACAGATACGCAGTATCTT. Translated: CASSRTGIRTDTQYL.

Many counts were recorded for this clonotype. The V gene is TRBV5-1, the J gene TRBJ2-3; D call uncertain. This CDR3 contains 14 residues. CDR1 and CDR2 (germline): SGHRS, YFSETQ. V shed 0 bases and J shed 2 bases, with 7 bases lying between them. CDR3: CASSLEVPTDTQYF. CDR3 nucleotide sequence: TGCGCCAGCAGCTTGGAGGTTCCCACAGATACGCAGTATTTT.

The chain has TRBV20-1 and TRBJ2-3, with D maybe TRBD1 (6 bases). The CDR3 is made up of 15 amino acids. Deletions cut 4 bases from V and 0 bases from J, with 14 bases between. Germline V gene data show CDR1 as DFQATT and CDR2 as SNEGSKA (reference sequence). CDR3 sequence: CSAIEDSMSTDTQYF. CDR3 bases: TGCAGTGCTATCGAGGACAGCATGAGCACAGATACGCAGTATTTT.

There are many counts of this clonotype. Written as DNA, the CDR3 is TGCGCCAGCAGCCCGGGGAGCGGGGGCAGCAATCAGCCCCAGCATTTT. This sequence encodes CASSPGSGGSNQPQHF. The chain joins TRBV4-1 to TRBJ1-5; maybe TRBD1 (6 bases). CDR3 length equals 16 residues. V was clipped by 4 bases and J by 1 base, with 14 bases between them. Germline values: CDR1 MGHRA, CDR2 YSYEKL.

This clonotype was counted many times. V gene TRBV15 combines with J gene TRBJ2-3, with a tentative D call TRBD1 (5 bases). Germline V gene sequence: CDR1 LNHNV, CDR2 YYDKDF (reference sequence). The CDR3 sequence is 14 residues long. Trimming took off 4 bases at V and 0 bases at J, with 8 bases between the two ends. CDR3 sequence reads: CATSTGSSTDTQYF. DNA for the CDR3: TGTGCCACCAGCACAGGGTCCAGCACAGATACGCAGTATTTT.

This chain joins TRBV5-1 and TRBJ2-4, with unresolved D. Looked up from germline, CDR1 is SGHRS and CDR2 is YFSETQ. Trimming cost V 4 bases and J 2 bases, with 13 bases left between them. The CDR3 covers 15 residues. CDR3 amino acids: CASSLEFASKNIQYF. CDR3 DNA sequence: TGCGCCAGCAGCCTCGAATTTGCGTCCAAAAACATTCAGTACTTC.

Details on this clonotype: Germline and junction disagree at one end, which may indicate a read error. The CDR3 sequence is CASSSGIRNEQFF. The CDR3 nucleotides are TGTGCTAGCAGCTCAGGCATTAGGAATGAGCAGTTCTTC. V is TRBV7-7 and J is TRBJ2-1; D is undetermined. Germline CDR1 SSHAT, CDR2 FNYEAQ (reference sequence). The CDR3 has 13 amino acids.

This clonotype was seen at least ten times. The CDR3 loop reads CASSYSRGLAGTNTGELFF. The CDR3 DNA sequence: TGTGCCAGCAGTTACTCGAGGGGACTAGCGGGGACAAACACCGGGGAGCTGTTTTTT. The chain employs TRBV6-5 and TRBJ2-2, with 13 bases fitting TRBD2. The V gene's germline CDR1 is MNHEY and CDR2 SVGAGI. V lost 0 bases to trimming and J lost 2 bases; unmatched junction nucleotides: 6. The CDR3 has 19 amino acids.

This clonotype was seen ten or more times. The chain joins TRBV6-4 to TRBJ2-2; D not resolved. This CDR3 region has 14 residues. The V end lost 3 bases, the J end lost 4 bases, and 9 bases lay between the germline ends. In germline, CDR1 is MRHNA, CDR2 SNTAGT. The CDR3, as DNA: TGTGCCAGCAGTGAGTCCCAAACCACCGGGGAGCTGTTTTTT. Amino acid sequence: CASSESQTTGELFF.

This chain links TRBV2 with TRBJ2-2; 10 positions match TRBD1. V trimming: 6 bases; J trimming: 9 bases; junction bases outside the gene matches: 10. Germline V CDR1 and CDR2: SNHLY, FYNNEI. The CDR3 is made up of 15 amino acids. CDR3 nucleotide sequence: TGTGCCAGCAGGGATGACAGGGGGCGCGGTCGGGAGCTGTTTTTT. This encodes CASRDDRGRGRELFF.